What follows are 5 T cell receptor beta chains derived from one specimen sequenced in a study of blood T cell dynamics during melanoma immunotherapy. Specified time point: week 3, after first cycle of checkpoint inhibitor. Sequencing used immunoSEQ multiplex PCR; TCRdb keeps in-frame clones, though not all of them. The table records about 16,000 clones, approximately 94% of them present only once. Source: effector memory CD8+ T cells from blood, taken from a patient treated with checkpoint blockade. These receptors were taken from a human donor with melanoma.

The chain carries TRBV4-1 and TRBJ2-1; 12 bases agree with TRBD2. There are 18 residues in the CDR3. CDR1 and CDR2 from the germline V gene are MGHRA and YSYEKL. J gave up 4 bases and V 0 bases, and 7 bases lay outside the gene matches. The CDR3 DNA reads as TGCGCCAGCAGCCAAGAACAGGTTGGACTAGCGGGGTACAATGAGCAGTTCTTC. Its protein product is CASSQEQVGLAGYNEQFF.

The chain couples TRBV27 to TRBJ2-5, with D tentatively TRBD2 (5 bases). The J call may be mistaken, given a closer DNA end match to TRBJ2-7. The V gene's germline CDR1 is MNHEY and CDR2 SMNVEV (reference sequence). The CDR3 totals 11 residues. The CDR3 coding sequence is TGTGCCAGCGGACTCTCATACGAGCAGTACTTC. Translation gives CASGLSYEQYF.

This clone has just a few counts. The gene calls are TRBV29-1 and TRBJ2-7; no firm D call. Trimming left V 6 bases short and J 1 base short, with 13 bases between. This CDR3 is 13 amino acids long. CDR1 is SQVTM and CDR2 is ANQGSEA in the germline V gene. The CDR3 protein is CSVHLVGSYEQYF. For the CDR3, the DNA is TGCAGCGTGCACCTTGTGGGTTCCTACGAGCAGTACTTC.

V is TRBV4-2 and J is TRBJ2-1, with a weak D call TRBD2 (6 bases). Germline V gene sequence: CDR1 LGHNA, CDR2 YNFKEQ. The CDR3 length is 16 residues. Deletions cut 0 bases from V and 0 bases from J, with 9 bases between. The CDR3 loop reads CASSQETGSSYNEQFF. The CDR3 DNA reads TGTGCCAGCAGCCAAGAGACCGGGAGCTCCTACAATGAGCAGTTCTTC.

The chain employs TRBV6-1 and TRBJ1-5; possible D gene TRBD1, 6 bases. Germline lookup yields CDR1 MNHNS and CDR2 SASEGT. The CDR3 length is 15 residues. Trimming took off 5 bases at V and 3 bases at J, with 14 bases between the two ends. CDR3 DNA sequence: TGTGCCAGCAGTAAAGGACAGACCCTCAATCAGCCCCAGCATTTT. It is translated as CASSKGQTLNQPQHF.